This is a list of T cell receptor beta chains from one sample in a study of T cells in Graves' hyperthyroidism and ophthalmopathy. TCRdb used MiXCR to reprocess the multiplex PCR reads, holding one entry per CDR3 protein. This table has hundreds of thousands of distinct CDR3 sequences, just under 45% appearing once. The sequenced sample consisted of peripheral blood or thyroid tissue (not recorded which). The receptors come from an adult man with Graves' disease, either hyperthyroidism or ophthalmopathy (not recorded which). CDR3s include the opening cysteine and the closing phenylalanine or tryptophan. A D gene is named only where the DNA matches it firmly. Size values are once, few and many counts, or a class for expanded clones, and some rows have none.

clone_size	v_call	d_call	j_call	cdr3_nt	cdr3_aa
-	TRBV2	TRBD2	TRBJ2-1	TGTGCCAGGGGACTAGCGGGGAGAGGCGATGAGCAGTTCTTC	CARGLAGRGDEQFF
once	TRBV7-3	TRBD1	TRBJ2-2	TGTGCCAGCAGTTATGCGACAGGGTCAGCCGGGGAGCTGTTTTTT	CASSYATGSAGELFF
once	TRBV10-3	TRBD2	TRBJ2-7	TGTGCCACCAGTGAAAGAACCGGGACTAGCGAAAACCAGTACTTC	CATSERTGTSENQYF
many	TRBV15	-	TRBJ2-7	TGTGCCACCAGCAGAGGGAAGGGACCCTACGAGCAGTACTTC	CATSRGKGPYEQYF
-	TRBV7-8	TRBD2	TRBJ2-7	TGTGCCAGCAGCCCCCCACCGCGGGGGAGCTCCTACGAGCAGTACTTC	CASSPPPRGSSYEQYF
-	TRBV10-3	-	TRBJ1-4	TGTGCGCCGACAGGTATCAATGAAAAACTGTTTTTT	CAPTGINEKLFF
many	TRBV6-5	-	TRBJ2-5	TGTGCCAGCAGGGGAGGAGGGGAGACCCAGTACTTC	CASRGGGETQYF
-	TRBV14	-	TRBJ1-2	TGTGCCAGCAGCCAAGTCCGTGGGGCCTATGGCTACACCTTC	CASSQVRGAYGYTF
few	TRBV7-3	TRBD2	TRBJ2-7	TGTGCCAGCAGTGAAGCGGGGTCTAGCGACTCCTACGAGCAGTACTTC	CASSEAGSSDSYEQYF
-	TRBV25-1	TRBD1	TRBJ1-6	TGTGCCAGCAGCCAAGAGGGGGACAGGCGTTCACCCCTCCACTTT	CASSQEGDRRSPLHF
few	TRBV6-4	-	TRBJ1-1	TGTGCCAGCAGTGACCCATACCGGGGGTACACTGAAGCTTTCTTT	CASSDPYRGYTEAFF
-	TRBV15	-	TRBJ2-3	TGTGCCACCAGCAGACAACAGGGTCGAGCGAATACGCAGTATTTT	CATSRQQGRANTQYF
few	TRBV12-3/TRBV12-4	TRBD1	TRBJ1-2	TGTGCCAGCAGTTTATTTGAGGGGGCCAACTATGGCTACACCTTC	CASSLFEGANYGYTF
-	TRBV7-2	-	TRBJ1-5	TGTGCCAGCAGCTTATGGGGACTAGCGGGCGGGGGCTTGGGAAATCAGCCCCAGCATTTT	CASSLWGLAGGGLGNQPQHF
-	TRBV7-9	-	TRBJ1-4	TGTGCCAGCACCCCCCTGGGCATGGGAGAAAAACTGTTTTTT	CASTPLGMGEKLFF
-	TRBV7-8	-	TRBJ1-6	TGTGCCAGCAGCTCGGCAGGGACTTCACCCCTCCACTTT	CASSSAGTSPLHF
-	TRBV10-2	-	TRBJ1-4	TGCGCCAGCAGCGGATCCGGATCGTGGATGAGTGAAAAACTGTTTTTT	CASSGSGSWMSEKLFF
-	TRBV25-1	TRBD2	TRBJ2-5	TGTGCCAGCGTACTAGCGGGGGGAAGGGAGACCCAGTACTTC	CASVLAGGRETQYF
-	TRBV29-1	-	TRBJ1-2	TGCAGCGTACGGGAAGGGGCCTATGGCTACACCTTC	CSVREGAYGYTF
once	TRBV25-1	-	TRBJ1-1	TGTGCCAACAGTGAGATGGCGGGAGACGGCACTGAAGCTTTCTTT	CANSEMAGDGTEAFF
few	TRBV6-1	-	TRBJ1-1	TGTGCCAGCAGTGATGGATGGGGAGACACTGAAGCTTTCTTT	CASSDGWGDTEAFF
many	TRBV29-1	TRBD1	TRBJ1-2	TGCAGCGTTGAACGTCCCGGGACAGGGTATGGCTACACCTTC	CSVERPGTGYGYTF
few	TRBV10-3	-	TRBJ1-6	TGTGCCAGCAGTGGGGGGATACCACAGGGTAGAGGTTCACCCCTCCACTTT	CASSGGIPQGRGSPLHF
-	TRBV20-1	TRBD1	TRBJ1-6	TGCAGTGCTAGAGACCCGGGACAGGGGTATTCACCCCTCCACTTT	CSARDPGQGYSPLHF
few	TRBV6-6	-	TRBJ1-1	TGTGCCAGCAGCCCTCTTACAGGGTTTCTAGCCGAAGCTTTCTTT	CASSPLTGFLAEAFF
few	TRBV5-1	TRBD1	TRBJ1-1	TGCGCCAGCAGCTTGACAGGGGAGGGAAAAGCTTTCTTT	CASSLTGEGKAFF
few	TRBV19	TRBD1	TRBJ1-4	TGTGCCAGTAACGCCGGGACAGCCGGCGTTAATGAAAAACTGTTTTTT	CASNAGTAGVNEKLFF
-	TRBV2	-	TRBJ1-5	TGTGCCAGCAGCGTGAGCCGACAGGTTGTCGACAGAAGCAATCAGCCCCAGCATTTT	CASSVSRQVVDRSNQPQHF
many	TRBV9	TRBD1	TRBJ2-7	TGTGCCAGCAGTGATGGGACAGGGGACTACGAGCAGTACTTC	CASSDGTGDYEQYF
-	TRBV29-1	TRBD1	TRBJ1-6	TGCAGTTCCCGGACAGGGATAGGGAATTCACCCCTCCACTTT	CSSRTGIGNSPLHF
-	TRBV7-9	TRBD1	TRBJ2-7	TGTGCCAGCAGCCCAGGGACAGGGGTTATCTACGAGCAGTACTTC	CASSPGTGVIYEQYF
few	TRBV7-9	-	TRBJ2-7	TGTGCCAGCAGCCTAAGATCAGGGGTCGAGAGAGATTACGAGCAGTACTTC	CASSLRSGVERDYEQYF
-	TRBV7-6	TRBD1	TRBJ2-2	TGTGCCAGCAGCGCGACAGGGTGGTGG	CASSATGWW
few	TRBV19	TRBD1	TRBJ1-3	TGTGCCAGTAGCGGACAGGGGAAGGTTGCTGGAAACACCATATATTTT	CASSGQGKVAGNTIYF
-	TRBV12-3/TRBV12-4	TRBD2	TRBJ2-5	TGTGCCAGCAGCTTACCAGGGACTAGCGGGAGAAAGCCCCAGTACTTC	CASSLPGTSGRKPQYF
-	TRBV7-8	-	TRBJ1-2	TGTGCCAGCAGCCAAGATAAGTCAGGGTCATACTATGGCTACACCTTC	CASSQDKSGSYYGYTF
few	TRBV10-3	TRBD1	TRBJ1-5	TGTGCCATCAGTGAGGGCCAGGGGGATCAGCCCCAGCATTTT	CAISEGQGDQPQHF
many	TRBV15	TRBD1	TRBJ1-4	TGTGCCACCAGCAGAGATGCAAGGGGGCAGTTTGAAAAACTGTTTTTT	CATSRDARGQFEKLFF